Below, 21 T cell receptor beta chains from the same sample are listed, as sequenced in a study of identical twins. One entry per CDR3 protein results from TCRdb running MiXCR on the 5' RACE reads. Of about 570,000 distinct CDR3 sequences listed, 9% to 10% were seen once; the top ten hold around 3.2%. The same specimen was also included in a second study, on yellow fever vaccine responses in identical twins.

Specimen: PBMCs. These receptors were taken from a woman younger than 35 in good health.

The table lists this clonotype with a few counts. V gene TRBV5-8 combines with J gene TRBJ2-5; TRBD2 might be the D (6 bases). The CDR3 covers 14 residues. The germline V gene encodes CDR1 SGHTS and CDR2 YDEGEE. Trimming took off 4 bases at V and 7 bases at J, with 17 bases between the two ends. CDR3 nucleotide sequence: TGTGCCAGCAGCGGCGGGGCTAGCGTTTGGACCCAGTACTTC. This codes for CASSGGASVWTQYF.

J is TRBJ1-5 and V is TRBV27; a possible D gene is TRBD1 (5 bases). This CDR3 contains 15 residues. The germline CDR1 and CDR2 sequences are MNHEY and SMNVEV (reference sequence). Trimming shortened V by 3 bases and J by 3 bases, and 12 bases separated the two germline ends. Here the CDR3 reads CASSLTVNLNQPQHF. Written as DNA, the CDR3 is TGTGCCAGCAGTTTGACAGTTAACCTCAATCAGCCCCAGCATTTT.

This clonotype was detected ten times or more. This chain joins TRBV10-3 and TRBJ2-4; possibly TRBD2 for D (5 bases). CDR1 and CDR2 (germline): ENHRY, SYGVKD. Deletions cut 3 bases from V and 7 bases from J, with 19 bases between. CDR3 length: 16 residues. CDR3 sequence reads: CAISEGGQTTRNIQYF. CDR3 bases: TGTGCCATCAGTGAAGGAGGCCAAACTACAAGGAACATTCAGTACTTC.

This clonotype was seen repeatedly, ten times or more. This chain connects TRBV9 to TRBJ2-5; D gene uncertain. V was cut by 3 bases and J by 1 base, with 10 bases left in between. The CDR3 runs 14 residues. Per the germline V gene, CDR1 is SGDLS and CDR2 is YYNGEE. CDR3 sequence: CASSEIGFQETQYF. In DNA, the CDR3 is TGTGCCAGCAGCGAGATCGGGTTCCAAGAGACCCAGTACTTC.

This clonotype was observed many times. At one boundary the junction diverges from the germline segment, which might be a read error. This chain links TRBV5-1 with TRBJ2-1, with 10 bases fitting TRBD2. Germline CDR1 reads SGHRS; CDR2 reads YFSETQ. The CDR3 sequence is 16 residues long. The CDR3 DNA follows: TGTGCCAGCAGCTTTCGACTAGCGGGCTCCTACAATGAGCAGTTCTTC. Protein sequence: CASSFRLAGSYNEQFF.

A few counts support this clonotype. The chain links TRBV10-3 to TRBJ2-2; 11 nucleotides align to TRBD2. Unmatched junction bases numbered 9, after V lost 0 bases and J lost 0 bases. In germline, CDR1 is ENHRY, CDR2 SYGVKD. The CDR3 sequence is 20 residues long. The CDR3 spells CAISESQSSGRPTNTGELFF. The CDR3 DNA reads TGTGCCATCAGTGAGTCGCAGTCTAGCGGGAGGCCTACGAACACCGGGGAGCTGTTTTTT.

Many counts were recorded for this clonotype. The rearrangement joins TRBV3-1 to TRBJ2-3, with 8 nucleotides matching TRBD2. The junction had 2 bases not matched to a gene; V was cut back by 2 bases and J by 1 base. The CDR3 is 15 residues long. CDR1 and CDR2 (germline): LGHDT, YNNKEL (reference sequence). CDR3 region: CASSQSGSGTDTQYF. The CDR3 DNA is TGTGCCAGCAGCCAAAGCGGGAGTGGCACAGATACGCAGTATTTT.

The sample holds a few counts of this clonotype. The chain uses TRBV18 and TRBJ1-6; TRBD1 matches at 7 bases. After removal of 8 bases from V and 6 bases from J, the junction contained 7 bases not matched to a gene. CDR3 length: 14 residues. The germline gives CDR1 KGHSH, CDR2 LQKENI. This CDR3 reads CASTGQRFNSPLHF. CDR3 nucleotide sequence: TGTGCCAGCACGGGACAGCGATTTAATTCACCCCTCCACTTT.

This clonotype was picked up many times. This sequence joins TRBV21-1 and TRBJ1-2. TRBV21-1 is a documented pseudogene. There are 18 residues in the CDR3. The CDR3 here is CASSKVGRPISRCYGYTF. CDR3 DNA: TGTGCCAGCAGCAAAGTGGGCAGGCCAATATCACGGTGCTATGGCTACACCTTC.

This clonotype was counted a few times. This sequence joins TRBV3-1 and TRBJ2-7; tentatively, D is TRBD2 (6 bases). The CDR3 is made up of 17 amino acids. CDR1 and CDR2 (germline): LGHDT, YNNKEL (reference sequence). The V end was cut by 0 bases, the J end by 6 bases, with 21 bases between. As DNA, the CDR3 is TGTGCCAGCAGCCAAGATATGCGCGGGGTAAGGTATGGCGAGCAGTACTTC. This codes for CASSQDMRGVRYGEQYF.

The chain recombines TRBV15 with TRBJ2-3; no reliable D call. Germline CDR1 reads LNHNV; CDR2 reads YYDKDF (reference sequence). The CDR3 is made up of 15 amino acids. The germline V and J ends were trimmed by 0 bases and 6 bases, with 13 bases remaining between them. The CDR3 is CATSRDSGGVDTQYF. As DNA, the CDR3 is TGTGCCACCAGCAGAGATAGTGGCGGCGTTGATACGCAGTATTTT.

The rearrangement joins TRBV10-2 to TRBJ1-4; D is uncertain. Per germline, CDR1 WSHSY and CDR2 SAAADI. Trimming took 2 bases from V and 5 from J, leaving 9 bases between them. The CDR3 covers 14 residues. The CDR3 region is CASSEPGINEKLFF. The CDR3 DNA is TGCGCCAGCAGTGAGCCCGGGATAAATGAAAAACTGTTTTTT.

This clonotype came up a few times. CDR3 DNA sequence: TGTGCCAGCAGTTACGGAAATAGGGCGGAGAACACTGAAGCTTTCTTT. It specifies CASSYGNRAENTEAFF. This chain uses TRBV6-5 with TRBJ1-1; D not resolved. V lost 2 bases and J lost 1, with 14 bases in between. The length of the CDR3 is 16 residues. The germline V gene encodes CDR1 MNHEY and CDR2 SVGAGI.

This clonotype was counted only a few times. CDR3 in DNA: TGCGCCAGCAGCCGAAACGACAGGGGGTGGAACACTGAAGCTTTCTTT. Its translation is CASSRNDRGWNTEAFF. V gene TRBV5-1 combines with J gene TRBJ1-1; 9 positions agree with TRBD1. V was pared by 4 bases and J by 1 base, with 8 bases of the junction left unmatched. Germline V CDR1 and CDR2: SGHRS, YFSETQ. This CDR3 spans 16 amino acids.

This clonotype was detected ten times or more. The CDR3 DNA reads as TGTGCCAGCAGCTTTGGGGGTGGTCAGCCCCAGCATTTT. This gives the protein CASSFGGGQPQHF. The rearrangement links TRBV7-9 to TRBJ1-5; tentatively, D is TRBD1 (5 bases). Trimming shortened V by 3 bases and J by 6 bases, and 9 bases separated the two germline ends. This CDR3 contains 13 residues. Germline CDR1 and CDR2: SEHNR and FQNEAQ (reference sequence).

With respect to this clonotype: The CDR3 end shows no conserved phenylalanine or tryptophan, and so a read error is likely. The chain is built from TRBV5-1 and TRBJ2-5; 9 bases fit TRBD2. The CDR3 has 16 amino acids. Germline V lookup: CDR1 SGHRS, CDR2 YFSETQ. J was trimmed by 7 bases and V by 0 bases; bases with no gene match: 10. The CDR3 region is CASSLEVAGARGTQYL. The CDR3 bases are TGCGCCAGCAGCTTGGAGGTAGCGGGAGCCCGGGGGACCCAGTACCTC.

A few counts support this clonotype. This chain joins TRBV3-1 and TRBJ2-1, with TRBD2 matching over 8 bases. Trimming at V came to 4 bases and at J to 3 bases, leaving 5 bases not matched to a gene. This CDR3 is built from 15 residues. Germline-derived CDR1 and CDR2 are LGHDT and YNNKEL (reference sequence). CDR3 region: CASSRRGAGYNEQFF. The CDR3 bases are TGTGCCAGCAGCCGGCGGGGGGCGGGCTACAATGAGCAGTTCTTC.

The chain couples TRBV5-1 to TRBJ2-3; TRBD1 aligns across 9 bases. This CDR3 is built from 15 residues. J gave up 2 bases and V 4 bases, and 5 bases lay outside the gene matches. The germline V gene encodes CDR1 SGHRS and CDR2 YFSETQ. The CDR3 sequence: CASSAGQGNTDTQYF. DNA for the CDR3: TGCGCCAGCAGCGCTGGACAGGGGAACACAGATACGCAGTATTTT.

The V call is TRBV6-5, the J call TRBJ1-1; no reliable D call. CDR1 and CDR2 (germline): MNHEY, SVGAGI. The V end was cut by 2 bases, the J end by 0 bases, with 10 bases between. The CDR3 runs to 15 residues. CDR3 nucleotide sequence: TGTGCCAGCAGTTACACCGAGGCGGTGAACACTGAAGCTTTCTTT. Protein: CASSYTEAVNTEAFF.

Ten or more counts support this clonotype. V and J are TRBV7-9 and TRBJ1-2; maybe TRBD1 (5 bases). Per the germline V gene, CDR1 is SEHNR and CDR2 is FQNEAQ (reference sequence). The CDR3 has 13 amino acids. The germline V and J ends were trimmed by 1 base and 6 bases, with 9 bases remaining between them. This CDR3 reads CASSLDGGNGYTF. Here the CDR3 DNA reads TGTGCCAGCAGCTTAGATGGGGGTAATGGCTACACCTTC.

The rearrangement uses TRBV6-5 and TRBJ2-7; TRBD2 is a possible D gene (6 bases). The CDR3 runs to 14 residues. In germline, CDR1 is MNHEY, CDR2 SVGAGI. V lost 3 bases and J 2 bases, leaving 11 bases between the germline ends. Here the CDR3 DNA reads TGTGCCAGCAGTTATTTTGGCGGGGCCTACGAGCAGTACTTC. This sequence encodes CASSYFGGAYEQYF.